These T cell receptor beta chains were read from a single sample in a study of shared clonotypes between healthy human individuals. This table comes from immunoSEQ multiplex PCR, and its TCRdb copy is limited to in-frame clones, with some not included. The profile shows some 980,000 clones, roughly 72% of them singletons. The sample consisted of memory CD4+ T cells sorted from blood. All receptors derive from a man younger than 30 in good health. CDR3s include the opening cysteine and the closing phenylalanine or tryptophan. A D gene is named only where the DNA matches it firmly. Rows may omit the clone size; those that give it use once, few, many or a size class.

V gene	clone size	D gene	J gene	CDR3 protein	CDR3 DNA
TRBV7-2	NA	NA	TRBJ1-1	CASRASVNTEAFF	TGTGCCAGCAGGGCGTCAGTGAACACTGAAGCTTTCTTT
TRBV2	NA	NA	TRBJ2-7	CASSSHGTTFGEQYF	TGTGCCAGCAGTTCCCACGGGACAACCTTCGGGGAGCAGTACTTC
TRBV10-3	NA	TRBD1	TRBJ1-1	CAISGQGVNTEAFF	TGTGCCATCAGTGGACAGGGAGTGAACACTGAAGCTTTCTTT
TRBV7-2	few	TRBD1	TRBJ2-7	CASSTRQGAKVAQYF	TGTGCCAGCAGCACAAGACAGGGGGCGAAGGTGGCGCAGTACTTC
TRBV2	NA	TRBD2	TRBJ2-1	CASSPTSGAYNEQFF	TGTGCCAGCAGTCCTACTAGCGGGGCCTACAATGAGCAGTTCTTC
TRBV5-6	NA	NA	TRBJ2-7	CASSLGGLPYEQYF	TGTGCCAGCAGCTTGGGGGGACTGCCCTACGAGCAGTACTTC
TRBV27	few	NA	TRBJ1-6	CASSSVGGNSPLHF	TGTGCCAGCAGTAGTGTAGGGGGTAATTCACCCCTCCACTTT
TRBV4-2	NA	TRBD2	TRBJ2-1	CASSRELAGASGEQFF	TGTGCCAGCAGCCGAGAGCTAGCGGGGGCCAGTGGGGAGCAGTTCTTC
TRBV6-5	NA	NA	TRBJ2-7	CASSTRSRDEQYF	TGTGCCAGCAGTACCCGGTCCCGGGACGAGCAGTACTTC
TRBV5-4	NA	TRBD2	TRBJ2-3	CASSFGTSDTDTQYF	TGTGCCAGCAGCTTCGGGACTAGCGATACAGATACGCAGTATTTT
TRBV11-2	NA	NA	TRBJ2-5	CASSLGFGLTSFQETQYF	TGTGCCAGCAGCTTAGGGTTCGGTCTTACTAGTTTCCAAGAGACCCAGTACTTC
TRBV15	NA	TRBD1	TRBJ1-3	CATSKGTGGRNTIYF	TGTGCCACCAGCAAGGGGACAGGGGGAAGAAACACCATATATTTT
TRBV5-1	few	NA	TRBJ2-2	CASQKTGTTGELFF	TGCGCCTCCCAGAAGACGGGAACGACCGGGGAGCTGTTTTTT
TRBV7-9	NA	NA	TRBJ2-1	CASSPTPNEQFF	TGTGCCAGCAGCCCGACGCCAAATGAGCAGTTCTTC
TRBV10-3	few	TRBD1	TRBJ1-1	CAISPGQGSGAFF	TGTGCCATCAGTCCGGGACAGGGTTCCGGAGCTTTCTTT
TRBV11-2	few	TRBD2	TRBJ2-7	CASSLRGSGGIHEQYF	TGTGCCAGCAGCTTACGCGGGAGCGGGGGGATCCACGAGCAGTACTTC
TRBV18	NA	NA	TRBJ2-1	CASSPTNNEQFF	TGTGCCAGCTCACCGACCAACAATGAGCAGTTCTTC
TRBV14	NA	TRBD2	TRBJ2-7	CASSQDLGRGYEQYF	TGTGCCAGCAGCCAAGATCTGGGGAGGGGCTACGAGCAGTACTTC
TRBV2	NA	TRBD2	TRBJ2-7	CASSRLTSAVSYEQYF	TGTGCCAGCAGTCGCTTAACTAGCGCGGTCTCCTACGAGCAGTACTTC
TRBV7-2	few	NA	TRBJ2-3	CATSGSSTDTQYF	TGTGCCACCTCGGGGTCTAGCACAGATACGCAGTATTTT
TRBV6-1	NA	NA	TRBJ1-4	CASSESQGAGKLFF	TGTGCCAGCAGTGAATCGCAGGGTGCCGGAAAACTGTTTTTT
TRBV5-1	NA	NA	TRBJ1-2	CASSLADSIYGYTF	TGCGCCAGCAGCTTGGCGGATTCGATATATGGCTACACCTTC
TRBV6-1	NA	NA	TRBJ1-6	CASSETGRYNSPLHF	TGTGCCAGCAGCGAAACGGGACGGTATAATTCACCCCTCCACTTT
TRBV28	NA	NA	TRBJ1-5	CASSLGTNSNQPQHF	TGTGCCAGCAGTTTAGGCACTAATAGCAATCAGCCCCAGCATTTT
TRBV28	few	NA	TRBJ1-1	CASSYPRGAFF	TGTGCCAGCAGTTATCCCAGGGGCGCTTTCTTT
TRBV2	NA	NA	TRBJ1-1	CASSQGLNTEAFF	TGTGCCAGCAGCCAGGGTCTGAACACTGAAGCTTTCTTT
TRBV7-9	once	TRBD2	TRBJ2-3	CASSSQRGVDTQYF	TGTGCCAGCAGCTCCCAGCGGGGGGTAGATACGCAGTATTTT
TRBV4-1	NA	TRBD2	TRBJ2-7	CASSQEGSGTIHEQYF	TGCGCCAGCAGCCAAGAGGGTAGCGGGACCATCCACGAGCAGTACTTC
TRBV7-7	NA	NA	TRBJ1-1	CASSLYEGAEAFF	TGTGCTAGCAGCCTATATGAGGGCGCGGAGGCTTTCTTT
TRBV28	NA	NA	TRBJ2-3	CASSLSGSHSDTQYF	TGTGCCAGCAGTTTATCGGGGAGCCACTCAGATACGCAGTATTTT
TRBV30	NA	NA	TRBJ1-2	CAWSVVEGYTF	TGTGCCTGGAGTGTAGTAGAAGGGTACACCTTC
TRBV14	once	NA	TRBJ2-5	CASSLRRPGRSAGETQYF	TGTGCCAGCAGCCTACGCCGGCCTGGACGGTCTGCAGGGGAGACCCAGTACTTC
TRBV27	NA	TRBD1	TRBJ1-6	CASSATGTGYSYNSPLHF	TGTGCCAGCAGTGCCACCGGGACAGGGTACTCCTATAATTCACCCCTCCACTTT
TRBV27	NA	NA	TRBJ2-7	CASSSGSKRVYEQYF	TGTGCCAGCAGTTCCGGGAGCAAACGAGTCTACGAGCAGTACTTC
TRBV10-3	NA	NA	TRBJ1-2	CAISADSPAYGYTF	TGTGCCATCAGTGCGGACAGTCCAGCCTATGGCTACACCTTC
TRBV4-1	NA	NA	TRBJ2-7	CASRGTGLNEQYF	TGCGCCAGCAGAGGTACAGGGCTGAACGAGCAGTACTTC
TRBV29-1	NA	TRBD2	TRBJ2-1	CSVRTTSGSFGNEQFF	TGCAGCGTAAGAACCACAAGCGGGAGTTTCGGGAATGAGCAGTTCTTC
TRBV7-2	few	NA	TRBJ2-5	CASSLTSRLIETQYF	TGTGCCAGCAGCCTAACTAGTAGGCTTATTGAGACCCAGTACTTC
TRBV19	NA	TRBD1	TRBJ1-1	CASSMPSTGAAREAFF	TGTGCCAGTAGTATGCCCTCAACAGGGGCCGCTCGGGAAGCTTTCTTT
TRBV2	NA	NA	TRBJ1-2	CASSAPTYGYTF	TGTGCCAGCAGTGCACCGACTTATGGCTACACCTTC
TRBV7-2	NA	NA	TRBJ2-1	CASSRDLINEQFF	TGTGCCAGCAGCAGGGACCTAATAAATGAGCAGTTCTTC
TRBV7-9	NA	NA	TRBJ1-1	CASSLAYGVTEAFF	TGTGCCAGCAGCTTAGCGTATGGGGTCACTGAAGCTTTCTTT
TRBV19	NA	TRBD1	TRBJ1-1	CASSSRDRLTEAFF	TGTGCCAGTAGTAGCCGGGACAGGCTGACTGAAGCTTTCTTT
TRBV11-2	many	NA	TRBJ2-4	CASSSAKNIQYF	TGTGCCAGCAGCTCAGCGAAAAACATTCAGTACTTC
TRBV7-2	NA	NA	TRBJ2-2	CASSFYHNSGELFF	TGTGCCAGCAGCTTTTATCATAATTCCGGGGAGCTGTTTTTT
TRBV27	NA	TRBD2	TRBJ2-3	CASSITSGKTTDTQYF	TGTGCCAGCAGTATTACTAGCGGGAAAACCACAGATACGCAGTATTTT
TRBV5-1	NA	TRBD2	TRBJ2-3	CASSFLAGASDTQYF	TGCGCCAGCAGCTTTCTAGCGGGGGCCTCAGATACGCAGTATTTT
TRBV6-6	once	NA	TRBJ1-4	CASSYNGIGEKLFF	TGTGCCAGCAGTTATAACGGGATTGGTGAAAAACTGTTTTTT
TRBV30	few	NA	TRBJ2-3	CAWSRGLTDTQYF	TGTGCCTGGTCCCGGGGGCTCACAGATACGCAGTATTTT